Shown below are 24 T cell receptor beta chains from a single sample sequenced in a study of blood T cells in healthy people across ages. Through a sample-barcoded 5' primer and a J-beta primer mix, a second PCR was run for about 6 to 11 cycles. TCRdb reprocessed the 5' RACE reads via MiXCR and lists one record per CDR3 protein. The sample has hundreds of thousands of distinct CDR3 sequences, about 36% seen once. The sequenced sample consisted of blood. The receptors shown here come from a man aged 18 to 30 in good health.

This clonotype was observed once. One end of the junction fails to match germline, which may point to a read error. V usage is TRBV7-6 and J usage is TRBJ2-5; D may be TRBD1 (5 bases). Germline V CDR1 and CDR2: SGHVS, FNYEAQ. The CDR3 length is 14 residues. CDR3 region: CASSLGTLSESQYF. CDR3 DNA sequence: TGTGCCAGCAGCTTAGGGACACTGTCAGAGTCCCAGTACTTC.

This rearrangement joins TRBV9 to TRBJ2-3; D remains ambiguous. Germline CDR1 reads SGDLS; CDR2 reads YYNGEE. There are 14 residues in the CDR3. The V and J ends lost 0 bases and 2 bases respectively, with 7 bases between them. Written as DNA, the CDR3 is TGTGCCAGCAGCGTAGGCGACGACACAGATACGCAGTATTTT. Its protein product is CASSVGDDTDTQYF.

This clonotype showed up just a few times. The V call is TRBV10-3, the J call TRBJ1-1; TRBD1 matches 7 bases. CDR1 is ENHRY, CDR2 SYGVKD, per germline. This CDR3 has 15 residues. J lost 4 bases, V lost 6 bases, and 11 bases had no gene match. CDR3 sequence: CAISEGASVVTEAFF. Written as DNA, the CDR3 is TGTGCCATCAGCGAGGGGGCCTCGGTGGTCACTGAAGCTTTCTTT.

The chain couples TRBV7-2 to TRBJ1-2; tentatively, D is TRBD1 (6 bases). Germline values: CDR1 SGHTA, CDR2 FQGNSA. The CDR3 is made up of 13 amino acids. The V and J ends lost 4 bases and 5 bases respectively, with 11 bases between them. The CDR3 spells CASSSGVRYGYTF. The CDR3 bases are TGTGCCAGCAGCTCAGGGGTCAGATATGGCTACACCTTC.

Worth noting for this clonotype: A much more abundant neighbour one base away suggests this may be a read error. This chain uses TRBV10-3 with TRBJ2-1; 7 bases are shared with TRBD1. Germline CDR1 reads ENHRY; CDR2 reads SYGVKD. The CDR3 runs 13 residues. The CDR3 DNA reads TGTGCCACCAGTACCGACAGGGTTGGTGAGCAGTTCTTC. Translating gives CATSTDRVGEQFF.

The table lists this clonotype with a few counts. The rearrangement links TRBV20-1 to TRBJ1-2; 11 bases match TRBD1. Trimming removed 0 bases from V and 8 bases from J; junction bases left unmatched: 11. Per germline, CDR1 DFQATT and CDR2 SNEGSKA (reference sequence). This CDR3 has 16 amino acids. CDR3 sequence reads: CSARDIRGQGAWGYTF. Here the CDR3 DNA reads TGCAGTGCTAGAGATATAAGAGGACAGGGGGCCTGGGGCTACACCTTC.

V usage is TRBV27 and J usage is TRBJ2-3, with 8 positions matching TRBD1. The CDR3 is 15 amino acids. V lost 6 bases and J lost 4; bases outside the gene matches: 9. CDR1 and CDR2 (germline): MNHEY, SMNVEV (reference sequence). The CDR3 DNA reads TGTGCCAGCAGCCGCCGCGACAGGGGCCCAGATACGCAGTATTTT. Translating gives CASSRRDRGPDTQYF.

The V gene is TRBV12-3 or TRBV12-4, the J gene TRBJ2-5, with 16 positions matching TRBD2. The CDR3 sequence is 16 residues long. The junction had 11 bases not matched to a gene; V was cut back by 5 bases and J by 11 bases. The CDR3 DNA sequence: TGTGCCAGCAGTCCTGGGACTAGCGGGGGGGTTAATGAGCAGTACTTC. Protein: CASSPGTSGGVNEQYF.

The V and J genes are TRBV5-1 and TRBJ1-6; TRBD1 might be the D (5 bases). Trimming removed 4 bases at V and 10 bases at J, with 15 bases between. Per germline, CDR1 SGHRS and CDR2 YFSETQ. The CDR3 has 14 amino acids. CDR3 amino acids: CASSPAGGTSPLHF. The CDR3 nucleotides read TGCGCCAGCAGCCCGGCTGGGGGAACGTCACCCCTCCACTTT.

CDR3 nucleotides: TGTGCCAGCAGATTCGAAACGGGACTCGGGGGAGGCTACACCTTC. It codes for CASRFETGLGGGYTF. The chain carries TRBV12-3 or TRBV12-4 and TRBJ1-2; weak D call: TRBD1 (5 bases). There are 15 residues in the CDR3. Trimming shortened V by 6 bases and J by 8 bases, and 22 bases separated the two germline ends.

The chain couples TRBV20-1 to TRBJ1-1; D may be TRBD1 (6 bases). Trimming cost V 1 base and J 8 bases, with 17 bases left between them. Germline assignment: CDR1 DFQATT and CDR2 SNEGSKA (reference sequence). This CDR3 spans 14 amino acids. The CDR3 DNA is TGCAGTGCTAGAGTTGATTTGACAGGTAAAGAAGCTTTCTTT. Amino acid sequence: CSARVDLTGKEAFF.

The CDR3 DNA reads TGTGCCAGCAGCTTAGCTGCAGGATTGAACTACGAGCAGTACTTC. Its translation: CASSLAAGLNYEQYF. The rearrangement uses TRBV7-2 and TRBJ2-7; the D is unclear. This CDR3 has 15 residues. V was pared by 0 bases and J by 3 bases, with 12 bases between. CDR1 and CDR2 from the germline V gene are SGHTA and FQGNSA.

This clonotype was observed many times. J is TRBJ2-5 and V is TRBV29-1; D is undetermined. The CDR3 covers 11 residues. The V and J ends lost 5 bases and 3 bases respectively, with 7 bases between them. CDR1 is SQVTM, CDR2 ANQGSEA, per germline. This CDR3 reads CSVSKEETQYF. The CDR3 DNA reads as TGCAGCGTTAGTAAAGAAGAGACCCAGTACTTC.

This chain joins TRBV28 and TRBJ2-3; possibly TRBD1 or TRBD2 for D (6 bases each). V was cut by 8 bases and J by 11 bases, with 14 bases left in between. Germline CDR1 is MDHEN and CDR2 is SYDVKM. The CDR3 contains 11 residues. The CDR3: CASRSEGGQYF. CDR3 DNA sequence: TGTGCCAGCCGATCAGAGGGGGGGCAGTATTTT.

This clonotype showed up just a few times. The rearrangement joins TRBV20-1 to TRBJ1-2, with D hard to call. The CDR3 has 14 amino acids. Germline CDR1 reads DFQATT; CDR2 reads SNEGSKA (reference sequence). V was cut by 5 bases and J by 11 bases, with 24 bases left in between. The CDR3 coding sequence is TGCAGTGCTCTCCTCCGGGCCAGCTCTAGGCCGTACACCTTC. Protein sequence: CSALLRASSRPYTF.

This clonotype was seen ten or more times. The CDR3 is CASSFGNEQFF. CDR3 in DNA: TGTGCCAGCAGTTTTGGCAATGAGCAGTTCTTC. The V and J genes are TRBV12-3 or TRBV12-4 and TRBJ2-1; D not certain. The CDR3 has 11 amino acids. V dropped 3 bases and J dropped 6 bases, with 3 bases sitting between them.

The gene calls are TRBV20-1 and TRBJ2-6, with 8 bases matching TRBD1. In germline, CDR1 is DFQATT, CDR2 SNEGSKA (reference sequence). Unmatched junction bases numbered 10, after V lost 3 bases and J lost 0 bases. The CDR3 is 18 residues long. CDR3 in amino acids: CSARRSNRGISGANVLTF. CDR3 DNA: TGCAGTGCTAGGCGGTCGAACAGGGGGATCTCTGGGGCCAACGTCCTGACTTTC.

The chain recombines TRBV4-2 with TRBJ2-2; D might be TRBD2 (7 bases). Deletions cut 1 base from V and 5 bases from J, with 14 bases between. The CDR3 sequence is 16 residues long. The germline CDR1 and CDR2 sequences are LGHNA and YNFKEQ. As DNA, the CDR3 is TGTGCCAGCAGCCAAGGTGGGGGGGGGCGTACCGGGGAGCTGTTTTTT. This codes for CASSQGGGGRTGELFF.

Remarks on this clonotype: This sequence may be a read error, since a much larger clone differs from it by one base. The chain has TRBV6-6 and TRBJ1-6; D remains ambiguous. This CDR3 is 13 amino acids long. Germline loops: CDR1 MNHNY, CDR2 SVGAGI (reference sequence). As DNA, the CDR3 is TGTGCCATCAGTGAGGGTGAGGATTCACCCCTCCACTTT. Translated, it gives CAISEGEDSPLHF.

The CDR3 protein is CSAADTGRKNYEQYF. The CDR3 DNA reads as TGCAGTGCTGCCGATACAGGACGTAAGAATTACGAGCAGTACTTC. The chain is built from TRBV20-1 and TRBJ2-5; the D gene is possibly TRBD1 (5 bases). Gene TRBJ2-7 matches the end of the DNA better, so the J call may be wrong. Per the germline V gene, CDR1 is DFQATT and CDR2 is SNEGSKA (reference sequence). The CDR3 loop spans 15 amino acids.

About this clonotype itself: Germline and junction disagree at one end, which may indicate a read error. The J gene is TRBJ2-1, the V gene TRBV12-3 or TRBV12-4; the D gene could be TRBD1 or TRBD2 (5 bases each). This CDR3 has 13 residues. CDR3 DNA sequence: TGTGCCAGCAGTCCGGGGCGCTACAATGGGCAGTTCTTC. Translation: CASSPGRYNGQFF.

The J gene is TRBJ1-5, the V gene TRBV9; D is unresolved. Germline V gene data show CDR1 as SGDLS and CDR2 as YYNGEE. V gave up 4 bases and J gave up 6 bases, with 11 bases separating them. The CDR3 has 13 amino acids. The CDR3 sequence is CASSSTIGQPQHF. The CDR3 DNA follows: TGTGCCAGCAGCTCGACAATCGGTCAGCCCCAGCATTTT.

About this clonotype itself: The junction does not match germline at one end; this may be a read error. The J gene is TRBJ2-1, the V gene TRBV18, with D maybe TRBD1 (5 bases). In germline, CDR1 is KGHSH, CDR2 LQKENI. There are 13 residues in the CDR3. The CDR3, as DNA: TGTGCCGGCTCACAGACAGTATACAATGAGCAGTTCTTC. Translating gives CAGSQTVYNEQFF.

This clonotype has at least ten counts. This chain uses TRBV4-1 with TRBJ1-2, with D unclear. The CDR3 totals 15 residues. V was trimmed by 1 base and J by 2 bases, leaving 11 bases between them. The germline V gene has CDR1 MGHRA and CDR2 YSYEKL. The CDR3 reads CASSQVRAGNYGYTF. The DNA for the CDR3 is TGCGCCAGCAGCCAAGTTAGGGCGGGCAACTATGGCTACACCTTC.